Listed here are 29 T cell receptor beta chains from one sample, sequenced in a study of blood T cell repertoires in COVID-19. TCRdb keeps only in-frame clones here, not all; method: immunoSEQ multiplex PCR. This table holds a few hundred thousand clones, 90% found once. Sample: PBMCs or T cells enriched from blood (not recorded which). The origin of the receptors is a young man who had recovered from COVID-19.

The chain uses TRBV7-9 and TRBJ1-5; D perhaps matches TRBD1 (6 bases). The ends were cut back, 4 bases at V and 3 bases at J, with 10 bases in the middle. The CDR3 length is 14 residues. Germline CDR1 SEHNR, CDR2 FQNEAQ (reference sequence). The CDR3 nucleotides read TGTGCCAGCAGCTCCACAGGGTTCAATCAGCCCCAGCATTTT. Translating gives CASSSTGFNQPQHF.

The CDR3 here is CASSSWGMNTEAFF. As DNA, the CDR3 is TGTGCCAGCAGCTCTTGGGGCATGAACACTGAAGCTTTCTTT. V and J are TRBV5-5 and TRBJ1-1, with a tentative D call TRBD1 (5 bases). Germline V gives CDR1 SGHKS, CDR2 YYEKEE (reference sequence). V was shortened by 3 bases and J by 0 bases, with 9 bases between the two germline ends. CDR3 size: 14 residues. Supplemented by reference TRBV5-5 and TRBJ1-1, the full variable domain reads DAGVTQSPTHLIKTRGQQVTLRCSPISGHKSVSWYQQVLGQGPQFIFQYYEKEERGRGNFPDRFSARQFPNYSSELNVNALLLGDSALYLCASSSWGMNTEAFFGQGTRLTVV.

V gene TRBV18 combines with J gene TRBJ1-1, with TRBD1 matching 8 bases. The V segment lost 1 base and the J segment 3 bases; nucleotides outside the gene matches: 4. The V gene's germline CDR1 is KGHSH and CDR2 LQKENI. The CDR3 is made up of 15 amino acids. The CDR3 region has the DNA TGTGCCAGCTCACCACAAACAGGGGGGGACACTGAAGCTTTCTTT. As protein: CASSPQTGGDTEAFF.

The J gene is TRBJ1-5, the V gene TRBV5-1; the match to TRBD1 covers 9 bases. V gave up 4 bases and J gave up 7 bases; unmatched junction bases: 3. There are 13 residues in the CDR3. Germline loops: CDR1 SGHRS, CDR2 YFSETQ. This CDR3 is CASSVGTGQPQHF. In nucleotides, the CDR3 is TGCGCCAGCAGCGTGGGGACAGGGCAGCCCCAGCATTTT.

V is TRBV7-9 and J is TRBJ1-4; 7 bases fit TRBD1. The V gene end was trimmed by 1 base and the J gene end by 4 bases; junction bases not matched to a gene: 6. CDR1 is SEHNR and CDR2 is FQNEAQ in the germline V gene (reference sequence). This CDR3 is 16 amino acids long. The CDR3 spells CASSLVWQGGNEKLFF. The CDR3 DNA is TGTGCCAGCAGCTTAGTTTGGCAGGGGGGTAATGAAAAACTGTTTTTT. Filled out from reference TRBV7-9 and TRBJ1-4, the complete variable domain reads DTGVSQNPRHKITKRGQNVTFRCDPISEHNRLYWYRQTLGQGPEFLTYFQNEAQLEKSRLLSDRFSAERPKGSFSTLEIQRTEQGDSAMYLCASSLVWQGGNEKLFFGSGTQLSVL.

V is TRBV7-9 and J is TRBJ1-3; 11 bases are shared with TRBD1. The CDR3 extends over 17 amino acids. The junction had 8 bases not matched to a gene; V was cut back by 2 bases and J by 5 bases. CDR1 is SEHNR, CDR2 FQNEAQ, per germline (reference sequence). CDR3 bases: TGTGCCAGCAGCTTACCCTCCGGGACAGGGGGGCGAAACACCATATATTTT. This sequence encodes CASSLPSGTGGRNTIYF.

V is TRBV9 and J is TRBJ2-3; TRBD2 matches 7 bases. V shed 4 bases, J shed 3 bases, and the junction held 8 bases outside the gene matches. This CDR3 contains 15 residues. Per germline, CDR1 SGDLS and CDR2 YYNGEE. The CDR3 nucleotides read TGTGCCAGCAGCTCGAGCGGGACGCGGACAGATACGCAGTATTTT. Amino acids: CASSSSGTRTDTQYF. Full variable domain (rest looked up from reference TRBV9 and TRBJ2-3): DSGVTQTPKHLITATGQRVTLRCSPRSGDLSVYWYQQSLDQGLQFLIQYYNGEERAKGNILERFSAQQFPDLHSELNLSSLELGDSALYFCASSSSGTRTDTQYFGPGTRLTVL.

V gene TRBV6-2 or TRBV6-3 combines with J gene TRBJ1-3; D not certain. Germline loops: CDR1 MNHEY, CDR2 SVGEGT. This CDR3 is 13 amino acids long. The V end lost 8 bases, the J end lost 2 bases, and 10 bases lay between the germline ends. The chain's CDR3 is CASRPEPGNTIYF. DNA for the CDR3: TGTGCCAGCCGCCCCGAGCCTGGAAACACCATATATTTT.

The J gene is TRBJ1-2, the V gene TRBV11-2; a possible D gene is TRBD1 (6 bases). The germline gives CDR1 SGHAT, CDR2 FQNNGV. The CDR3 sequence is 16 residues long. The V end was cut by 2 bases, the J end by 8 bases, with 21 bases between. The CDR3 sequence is CASSLLWDIPVGGYTF. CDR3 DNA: TGTGCCAGCAGCTTATTGTGGGACATACCTGTTGGAGGCTACACCTTC.

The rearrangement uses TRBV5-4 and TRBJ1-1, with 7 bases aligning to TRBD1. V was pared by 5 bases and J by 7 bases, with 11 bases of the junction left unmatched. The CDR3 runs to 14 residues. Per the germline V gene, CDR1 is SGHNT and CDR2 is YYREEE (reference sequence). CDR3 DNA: TGTGCCAGCAGACCGACGGACAGGAAGGGTGAAGCTTTCTTT. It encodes CASRPTDRKGEAFF.

CDR3 sequence reads: CASSSNGRETLAKNIQYF. CDR3 DNA: TGTGCCAGCAGCTCCAACGGACGGGAGACCCTAGCCAAAAACATTCAGTACTTC. The V and J genes are TRBV7-8 and TRBJ2-4, with a tentative D call TRBD2 (6 bases). Trimming shortened V by 4 bases and J by 0 bases, and 19 bases separated the two germline ends. Germline CDR1 reads SGHVS; CDR2 reads FQNEAQ. CDR3 length: 18 amino acids. Combining the CDR3 with reference TRBV7-8 and TRBJ2-4 gives the whole variable domain GAGVSQSPRYKVAKRGQDVALRCDPISGHVSLFWYQQALGQGPEFLTYFQNEAQLDKSGLPSDRFFAERPEGSVSTLKIQRTQQEDSAVYLCASSSNGRETLAKNIQYFGAGTRLSVL.

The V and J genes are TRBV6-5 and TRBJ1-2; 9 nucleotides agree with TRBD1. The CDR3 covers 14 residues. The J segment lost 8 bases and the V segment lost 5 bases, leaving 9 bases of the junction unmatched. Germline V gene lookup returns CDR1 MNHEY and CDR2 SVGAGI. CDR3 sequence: CASSTPGQGKGYTF. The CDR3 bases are TGTGCCAGCAGTACCCCGGGACAGGGAAAAGGCTACACCTTC.

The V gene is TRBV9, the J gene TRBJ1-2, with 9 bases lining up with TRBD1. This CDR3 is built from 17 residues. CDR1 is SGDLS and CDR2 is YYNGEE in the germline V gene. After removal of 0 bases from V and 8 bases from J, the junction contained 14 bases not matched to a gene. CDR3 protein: CASSVDPRRGQGGGYTF. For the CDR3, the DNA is TGTGCCAGCAGCGTAGACCCCCGTAGGGGACAGGGAGGGGGCTACACCTTC.

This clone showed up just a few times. CDR3 DNA sequence: TGTGCCAGCAGCCAATCAGCTGGGCAGATGAACACTGAAGCTTTCTTT. Amino acid sequence: CASSQSAGQMNTEAFF. The chain combines TRBV5-4 with TRBJ1-1, with D hard to call. This CDR3 spans 16 amino acids. Germline-derived CDR1 and CDR2 are SGHNT and YYREEE (reference sequence). Trimming cost V 4 bases and J 0 bases, with 16 bases left between them.

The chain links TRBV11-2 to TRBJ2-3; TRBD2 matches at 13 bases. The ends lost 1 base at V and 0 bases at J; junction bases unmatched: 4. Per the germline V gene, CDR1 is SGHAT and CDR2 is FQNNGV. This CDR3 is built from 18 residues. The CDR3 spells CASSLGLAGGLSTDTQYF. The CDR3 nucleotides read TGTGCCAGCAGCTTAGGACTAGCGGGGGGTCTCAGCACAGATACGCAGTATTTT.

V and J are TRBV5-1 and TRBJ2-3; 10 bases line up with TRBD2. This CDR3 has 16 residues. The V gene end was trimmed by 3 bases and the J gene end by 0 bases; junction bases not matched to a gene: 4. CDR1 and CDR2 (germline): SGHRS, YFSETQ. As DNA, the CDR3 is TGCGCCAGCAGCTCGGGGACTAGCGAGAGCACAGATACGCAGTATTTT. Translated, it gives CASSSGTSESTDTQYF.

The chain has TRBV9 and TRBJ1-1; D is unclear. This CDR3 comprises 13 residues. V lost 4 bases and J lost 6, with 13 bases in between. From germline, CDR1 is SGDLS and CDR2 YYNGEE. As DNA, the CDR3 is TGTGCCAGCAGCCTCGGGATCGCGGCTGAAGCTTTCTTT. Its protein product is CASSLGIAAEAFF.

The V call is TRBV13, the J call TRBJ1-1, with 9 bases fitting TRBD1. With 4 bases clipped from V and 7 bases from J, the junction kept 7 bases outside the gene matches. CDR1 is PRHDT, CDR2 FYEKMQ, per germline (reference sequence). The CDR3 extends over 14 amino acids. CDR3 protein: CASSSVGQGHEAFF. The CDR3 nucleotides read TGTGCCAGCAGCTCGGTGGGACAGGGTCATGAAGCTTTCTTT.

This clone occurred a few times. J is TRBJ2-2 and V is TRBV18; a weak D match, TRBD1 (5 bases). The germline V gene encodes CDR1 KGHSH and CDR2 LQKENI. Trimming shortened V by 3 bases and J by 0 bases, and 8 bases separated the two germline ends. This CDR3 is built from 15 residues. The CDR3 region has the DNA TGTGCCAGCTCACCGGGGCAGTCGAACACCGGGGAGCTGTTTTTT. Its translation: CASSPGQSNTGELFF.

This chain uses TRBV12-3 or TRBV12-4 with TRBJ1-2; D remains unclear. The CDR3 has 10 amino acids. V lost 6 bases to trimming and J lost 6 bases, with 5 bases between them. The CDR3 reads CASRRDGYTF. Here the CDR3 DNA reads TGTGCCAGCAGGAGGGATGGCTACACCTTC.

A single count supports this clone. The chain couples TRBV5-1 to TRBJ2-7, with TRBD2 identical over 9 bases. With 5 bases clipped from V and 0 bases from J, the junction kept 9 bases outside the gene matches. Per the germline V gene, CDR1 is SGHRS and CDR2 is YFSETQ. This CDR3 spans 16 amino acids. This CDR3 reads CASRYGGRGSSYEQYF. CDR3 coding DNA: TGCGCCAGCAGGTATGGCGGGAGGGGGAGCTCCTACGAGCAGTACTTC.

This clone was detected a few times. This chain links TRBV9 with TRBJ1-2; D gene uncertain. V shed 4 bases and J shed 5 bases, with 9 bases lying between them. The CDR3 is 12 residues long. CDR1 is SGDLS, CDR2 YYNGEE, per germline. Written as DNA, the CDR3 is TGTGCCAGCAGCCCCAATTCATATGGCTACACCTTC. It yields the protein CASSPNSYGYTF.

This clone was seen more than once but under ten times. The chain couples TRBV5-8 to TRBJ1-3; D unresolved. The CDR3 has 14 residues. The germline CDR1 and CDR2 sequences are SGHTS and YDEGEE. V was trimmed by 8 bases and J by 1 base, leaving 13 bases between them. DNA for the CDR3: TGTGCCAGACGTCTGGCAGGATCTGGAAACACCATATATTTT. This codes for CARRLAGSGNTIYF.

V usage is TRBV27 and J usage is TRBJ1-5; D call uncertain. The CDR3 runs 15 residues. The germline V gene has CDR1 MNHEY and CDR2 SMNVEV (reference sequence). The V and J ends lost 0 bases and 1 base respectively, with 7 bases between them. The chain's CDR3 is CASSLSSRSNQPQHF. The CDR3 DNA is TGTGCCAGCAGTTTATCATCCAGGAGCAATCAGCCCCAGCATTTT.

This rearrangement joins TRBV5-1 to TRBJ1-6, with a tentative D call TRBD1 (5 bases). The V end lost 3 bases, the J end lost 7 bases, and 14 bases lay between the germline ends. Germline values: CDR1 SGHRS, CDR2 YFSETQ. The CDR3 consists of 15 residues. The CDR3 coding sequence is TGCGCCAGCAGCTGGGGCAGGGTCGGAAATTCACCCCTCCACTTT. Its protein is CASSWGRVGNSPLHF.

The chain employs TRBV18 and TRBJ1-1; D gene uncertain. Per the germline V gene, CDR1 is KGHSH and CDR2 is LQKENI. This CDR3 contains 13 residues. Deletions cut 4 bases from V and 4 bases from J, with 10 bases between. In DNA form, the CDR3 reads TGTGCCAGCTCACGGGCAGAATTCACTGAAGCTTTCTTT. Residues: CASSRAEFTEAFF. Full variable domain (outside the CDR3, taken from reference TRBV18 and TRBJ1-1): NAGVMQNPRHLVRRRGQEARLRCSPMKGHSHVYWYRQLPEEGLKFMVYLQKENIIDESGMPKERFSAEFPKEGPSILRIQQVVRGDSAAYFCASSRAEFTEAFFGQGTRLTVV.

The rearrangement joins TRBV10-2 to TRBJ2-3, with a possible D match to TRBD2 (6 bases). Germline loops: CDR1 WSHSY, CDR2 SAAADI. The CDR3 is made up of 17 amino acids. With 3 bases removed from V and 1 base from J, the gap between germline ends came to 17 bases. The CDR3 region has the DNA TGCGCCAGCAGTGATGGGACGGGAGTTTTTGGCACAGATACGCAGTATTTT. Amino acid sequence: CASSDGTGVFGTDTQYF.

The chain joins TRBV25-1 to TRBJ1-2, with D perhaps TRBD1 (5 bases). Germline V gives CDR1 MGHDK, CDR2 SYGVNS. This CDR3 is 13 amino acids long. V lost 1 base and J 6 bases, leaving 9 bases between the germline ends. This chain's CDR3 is CASSEFGGDGYTF. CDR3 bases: TGTGCCAGCAGTGAATTTGGGGGGGATGGCTACACCTTC.

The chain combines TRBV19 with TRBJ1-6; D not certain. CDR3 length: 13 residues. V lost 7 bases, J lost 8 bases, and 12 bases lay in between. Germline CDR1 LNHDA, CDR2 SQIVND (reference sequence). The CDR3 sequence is CASNLGRHSPLHF. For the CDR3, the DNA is TGTGCCAGTAATTTGGGCCGTCATTCACCCCTCCACTTT.